The T cell receptor beta chain under discussion was sequenced for a study of Ad26.COV2.S vaccination and SARS-CoV-2 variants. The overall study: Donor participated within the Ad26.COV2.S arm of the COV1001 trial.

Some clones are missing from TCRdb's copy, which holds only in-frame ones; the method was immunoSEQ multiplex PCR. Of about 480,000 clones in the sample, around 88% were seen once. Treatment described: around 19 received Ad26.COV2.S at low or high dose, single or two shots; five or six received placebo; per-sample allocation not given. All samples were drawn on day 63, counting from the first vaccine or placebo injection. Study-wide findings and caveats: Vaccinated and placebo-treated recipients had similar non-spike TCR breadth.

In the case of this clone: As yet, its antigen is unknown.

This sequence originates from a person aged 18-60 years who received the Ad26.COV2.S COVID-19 vaccine or a placebo. The sample here was peripheral blood, taken in a trial of Ad26.COV2.S vaccine versus placebo.

Written as DNA, the CDR3 is TGTGCCAGCCAGGGGACGGTGAACACCGGGGAGCTGTTTTTT. Encoded protein: CASQGTVNTGELFF. The chain carries TRBV7-8 and TRBJ2-2, with a tentative D call TRBD1 (6 bases). The germline V gene has CDR1 SGHVS and CDR2 FQNEAQ. CDR3 length: 14 amino acids. The V and J ends lost 8 bases and 1 base respectively, with 11 bases between them.